This TCR beta chain originates from a study of shared clonotypes between healthy human individuals. Only in-frame clones appear in the TCRdb table, and some are missing; sequencing was by immunoSEQ multiplex PCR. The sample consists of about 2.4 million clones, over 85% of them appearing once. This clone was recorded once. CDR3 length: 14 amino acids. Germline CDR1 is SGDLS and CDR2 is YYNGEE. V was pared by 4 bases and J by 7 bases, with 15 bases between. The genes are TRBV9 and TRBJ1-5; the D gene is possibly TRBD1 (6 bases). The material sequenced was naive CD4+ T cells from PBMCs. Noted subset: CD45RA+ positively selected. The sequence came from a man younger than 35 in good health. Some clones in this sample may be carry-over from other donors' samples. The CDR3 protein is CASSPSGAEQPQHF. The DNA of the CDR3 is TGTGCCAGCAGCCCTTCGGGGGCAGAACAGCCCCAGCATTTT.